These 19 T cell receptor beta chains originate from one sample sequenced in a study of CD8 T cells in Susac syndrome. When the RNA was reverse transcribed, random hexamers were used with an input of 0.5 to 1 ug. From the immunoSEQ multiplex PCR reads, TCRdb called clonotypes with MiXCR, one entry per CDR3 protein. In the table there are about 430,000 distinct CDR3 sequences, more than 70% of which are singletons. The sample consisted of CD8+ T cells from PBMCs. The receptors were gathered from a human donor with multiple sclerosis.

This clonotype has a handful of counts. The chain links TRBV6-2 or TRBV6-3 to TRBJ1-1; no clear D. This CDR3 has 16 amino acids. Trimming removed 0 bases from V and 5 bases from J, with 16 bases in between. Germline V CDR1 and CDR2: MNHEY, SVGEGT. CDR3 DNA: TGTGCCAGCAGTTACTCCGGCGGAGGACGAGTAACTGAAGCTTTCTTT. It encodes CASSYSGGGRVTEAFF.

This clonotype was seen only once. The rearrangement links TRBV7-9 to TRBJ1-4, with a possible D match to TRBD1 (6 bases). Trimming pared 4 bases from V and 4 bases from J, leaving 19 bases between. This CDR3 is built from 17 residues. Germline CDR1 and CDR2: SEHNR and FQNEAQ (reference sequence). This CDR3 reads CASSSRRTGQINEKLFF. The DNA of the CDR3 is TGTGCCAGCAGCTCCCGAAGGACCGGACAGATTAATGAAAAACTGTTTTTT.

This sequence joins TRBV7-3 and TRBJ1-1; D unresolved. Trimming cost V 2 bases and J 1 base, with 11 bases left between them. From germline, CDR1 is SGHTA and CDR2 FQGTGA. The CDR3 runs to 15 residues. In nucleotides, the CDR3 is TGTGCCAGCAGCTTATCGTCCACGGGGAACACTGAAGCTTTCTTT. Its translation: CASSLSSTGNTEAFF.

As DNA, the CDR3 is TGTGCCAGCAGTGATCGGAGGTTGGGGAACACTGAAGCTTTCTTT. Translated, it gives CASSDRRLGNTEAFF. This rearrangement joins TRBV2 to TRBJ1-1; D is unclear. Per the germline V gene, CDR1 is SNHLY and CDR2 is FYNNEI. V lost 3 bases and J lost 1, with 12 bases in between. The CDR3 loop spans 15 amino acids.

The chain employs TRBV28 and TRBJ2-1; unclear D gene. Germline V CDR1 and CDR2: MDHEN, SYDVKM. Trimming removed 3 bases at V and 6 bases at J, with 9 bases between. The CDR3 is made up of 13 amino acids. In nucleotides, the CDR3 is TGTGCCAGCAGTTTTCCCTATCTCAATGAGCAGTTCTTC. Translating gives CASSFPYLNEQFF.

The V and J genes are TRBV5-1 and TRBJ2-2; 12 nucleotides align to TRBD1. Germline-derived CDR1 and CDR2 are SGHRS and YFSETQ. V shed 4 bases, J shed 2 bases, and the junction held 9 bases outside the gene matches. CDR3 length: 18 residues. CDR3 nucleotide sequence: TGCGCCAGCAGCGCCCCGGGACAGGGGGCCCGAAACACCGGGGAGCTGTTTTTT. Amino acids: CASSAPGQGARNTGELFF.

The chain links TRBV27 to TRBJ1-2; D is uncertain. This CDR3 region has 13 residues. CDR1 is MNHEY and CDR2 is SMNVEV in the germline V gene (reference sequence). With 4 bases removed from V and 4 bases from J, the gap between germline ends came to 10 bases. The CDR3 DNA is TGTGCCAGCAGTTACGGGAAGAGCTATGGCTACACCTTC. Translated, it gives CASSYGKSYGYTF.

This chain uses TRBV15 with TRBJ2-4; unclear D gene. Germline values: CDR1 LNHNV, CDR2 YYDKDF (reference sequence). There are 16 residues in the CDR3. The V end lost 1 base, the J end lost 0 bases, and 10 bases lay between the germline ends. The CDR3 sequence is CATSRAGYLAKNIQYF. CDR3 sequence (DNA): TGTGCCACCAGCAGAGCGGGCTATCTAGCCAAAAACATTCAGTACTTC.

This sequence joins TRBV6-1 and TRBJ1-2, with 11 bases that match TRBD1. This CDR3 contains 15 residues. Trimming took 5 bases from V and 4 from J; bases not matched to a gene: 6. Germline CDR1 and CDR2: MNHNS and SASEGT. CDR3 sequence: CASSTRDRGIYGYTF. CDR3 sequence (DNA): TGTGCCAGCAGTACCCGGGACAGGGGGATCTATGGCTACACCTTC.

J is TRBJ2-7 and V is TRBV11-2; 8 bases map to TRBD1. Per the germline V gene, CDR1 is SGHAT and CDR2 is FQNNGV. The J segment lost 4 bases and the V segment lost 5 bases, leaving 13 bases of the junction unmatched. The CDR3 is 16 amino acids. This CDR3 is CASSPSRTGTLYEQYF. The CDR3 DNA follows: TGTGCCAGCAGCCCGAGTCGGACAGGGACTTTGTACGAGCAGTACTTC. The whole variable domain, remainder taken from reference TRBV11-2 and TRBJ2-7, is EAGVAQSPRYKIIEKRQSVAFWCNPISGHATLYWYQQILGQGPKLLIQFQNNGVVDDSQLPKDRFSAERLKGVDSTLKIQPAKLEDSAVYLCASSPSRTGTLYEQYFGPGTRLTVT.

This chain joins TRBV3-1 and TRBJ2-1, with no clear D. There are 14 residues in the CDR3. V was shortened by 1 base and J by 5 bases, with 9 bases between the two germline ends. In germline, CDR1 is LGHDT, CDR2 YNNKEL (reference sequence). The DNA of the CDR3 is TGTGCCAGCAGCCAAGGAGTTACAAACAATGAGCAGTTCTTC. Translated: CASSQGVTNNEQFF.

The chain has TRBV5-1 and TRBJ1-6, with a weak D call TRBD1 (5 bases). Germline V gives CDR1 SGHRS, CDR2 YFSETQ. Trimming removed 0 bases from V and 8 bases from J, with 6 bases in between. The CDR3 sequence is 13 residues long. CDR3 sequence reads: CASSLGGDSPLHF. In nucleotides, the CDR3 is TGCGCCAGCAGCTTGGGGGGCGATTCACCCCTCCACTTT.

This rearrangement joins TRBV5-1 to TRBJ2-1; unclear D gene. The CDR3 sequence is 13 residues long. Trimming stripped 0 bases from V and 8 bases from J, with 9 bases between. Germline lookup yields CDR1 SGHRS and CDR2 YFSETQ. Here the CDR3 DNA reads TGCGCCAGCAGCTTGGGTCCCGGCCATGAGCAGTTCTTC. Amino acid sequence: CASSLGPGHEQFF.

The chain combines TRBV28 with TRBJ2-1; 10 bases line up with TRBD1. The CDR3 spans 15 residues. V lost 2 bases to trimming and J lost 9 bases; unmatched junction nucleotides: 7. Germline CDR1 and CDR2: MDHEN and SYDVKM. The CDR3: CASSLGTGVGSEQFF. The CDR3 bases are TGTGCCAGCAGTTTAGGGACAGGGGTAGGAAGTGAGCAGTTCTTC. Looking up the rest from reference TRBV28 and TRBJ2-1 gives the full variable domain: DVKVTQSSRYLVKRTGEKVFLECVQDMDHENMFWYRQDPGLGLRLIYFSYDVKMKEKGDIPEGYSVSREKKERFSLILESASTNQTSMYLCASSLGTGVGSEQFFGPGTRLTVL.

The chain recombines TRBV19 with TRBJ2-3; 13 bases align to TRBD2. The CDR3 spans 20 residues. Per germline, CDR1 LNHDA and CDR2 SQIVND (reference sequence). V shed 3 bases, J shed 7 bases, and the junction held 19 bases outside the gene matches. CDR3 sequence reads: CASSISWSPATSGGRYTQYF. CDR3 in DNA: TGTGCCAGTAGTATTTCGTGGAGTCCCGCGACTAGCGGGGGGCGGTATACGCAGTATTTT.

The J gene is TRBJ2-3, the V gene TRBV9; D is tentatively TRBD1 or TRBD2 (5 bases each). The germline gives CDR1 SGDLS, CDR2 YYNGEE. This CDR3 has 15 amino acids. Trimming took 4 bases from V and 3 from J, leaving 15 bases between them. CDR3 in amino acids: CASSWESGQTDTQYF. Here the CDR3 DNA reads TGTGCCAGCAGCTGGGAAAGCGGACAAACAGATACGCAGTATTTT.

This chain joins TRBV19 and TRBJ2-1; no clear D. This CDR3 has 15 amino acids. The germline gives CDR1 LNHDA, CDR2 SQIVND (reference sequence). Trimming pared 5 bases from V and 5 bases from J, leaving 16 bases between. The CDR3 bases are TGTGCCAGTAGTTTTATGGTAACCCCCGACAATGAGCAGTTCTTC. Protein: CASSFMVTPDNEQFF.

CDR3 bases: TGTGCCAGCAGTTACCGAACAGGGGGCACTGAAAAACTGTTTTTT. Translated: CASSYRTGGTEKLFF. V usage is TRBV6-5 and J usage is TRBJ1-4, with TRBD1 matching 9 bases. The CDR3 sequence is 15 residues long. V lost 2 bases, J lost 7 bases, and 5 bases stayed unmatched. Germline CDR1 reads MNHEY; CDR2 reads SVGAGI.

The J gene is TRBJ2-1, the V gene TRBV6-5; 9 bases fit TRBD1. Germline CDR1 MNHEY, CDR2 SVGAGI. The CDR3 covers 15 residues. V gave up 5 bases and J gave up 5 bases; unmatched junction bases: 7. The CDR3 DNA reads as TGTGCCAGCAGTCTAGGGACAGGGAGTGACAATGAGCAGTTCTTC. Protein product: CASSLGTGSDNEQFF.